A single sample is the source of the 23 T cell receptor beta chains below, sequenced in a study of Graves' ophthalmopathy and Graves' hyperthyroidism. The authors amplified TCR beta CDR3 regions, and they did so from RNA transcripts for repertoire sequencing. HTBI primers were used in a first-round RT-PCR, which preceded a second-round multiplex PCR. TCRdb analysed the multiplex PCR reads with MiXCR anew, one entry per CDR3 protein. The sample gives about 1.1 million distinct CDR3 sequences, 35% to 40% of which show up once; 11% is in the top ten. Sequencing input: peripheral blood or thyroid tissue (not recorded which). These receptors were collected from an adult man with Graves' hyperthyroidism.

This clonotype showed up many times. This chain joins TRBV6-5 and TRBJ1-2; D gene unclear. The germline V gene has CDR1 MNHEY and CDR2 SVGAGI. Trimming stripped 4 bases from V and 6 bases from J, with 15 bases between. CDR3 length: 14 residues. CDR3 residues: CASSSIGETDGYTF. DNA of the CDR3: TGTGCCAGCAGTTCGATCGGGGAAACGGATGGCTACACCTTC.

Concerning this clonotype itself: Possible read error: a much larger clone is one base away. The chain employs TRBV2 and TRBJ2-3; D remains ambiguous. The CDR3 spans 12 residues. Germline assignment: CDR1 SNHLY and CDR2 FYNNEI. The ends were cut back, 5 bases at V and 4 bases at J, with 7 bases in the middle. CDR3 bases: TGTGCCAGCAGTACCAGCTCAGATACGCAGTATTTT. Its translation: CASSTSSDTQYF. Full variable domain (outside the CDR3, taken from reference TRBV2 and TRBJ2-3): EPEVTQTPSHQVTQMGQEVILRCVPISNHLYFYWYRQILGQKVEFLVSFYNNEISEKSEIFDDQFSVERPDGSNFTLKIRSTKLEDSAMYFCASSTSSDTQYFGPGTRLTVL.

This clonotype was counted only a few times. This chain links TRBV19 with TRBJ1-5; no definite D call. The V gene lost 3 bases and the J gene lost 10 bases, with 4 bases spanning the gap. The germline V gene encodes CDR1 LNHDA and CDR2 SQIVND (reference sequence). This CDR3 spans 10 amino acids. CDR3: CASSIGPQHF. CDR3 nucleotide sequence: TGTGCCAGTAGTATCGGTCCCCAGCATTTT.

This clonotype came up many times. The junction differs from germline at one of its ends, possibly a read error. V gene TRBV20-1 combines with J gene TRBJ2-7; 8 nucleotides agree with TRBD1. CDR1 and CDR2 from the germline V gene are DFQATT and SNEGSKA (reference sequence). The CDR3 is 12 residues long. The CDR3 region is CSARDYGTGLLF. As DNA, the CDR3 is TGCAGTGCTAGAGATTACGGGACAGGTTTGTTATTC.

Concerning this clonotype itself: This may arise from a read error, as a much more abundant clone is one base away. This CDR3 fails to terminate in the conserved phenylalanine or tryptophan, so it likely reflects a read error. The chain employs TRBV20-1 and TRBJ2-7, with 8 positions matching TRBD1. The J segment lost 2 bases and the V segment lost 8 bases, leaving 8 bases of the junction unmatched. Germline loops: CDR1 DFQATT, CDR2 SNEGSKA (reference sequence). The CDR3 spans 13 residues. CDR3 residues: CSPEDRGAYEQYL. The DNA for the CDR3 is TGCAGTCCCGAAGACAGGGGAGCCTACGAGCAGTACTTG.

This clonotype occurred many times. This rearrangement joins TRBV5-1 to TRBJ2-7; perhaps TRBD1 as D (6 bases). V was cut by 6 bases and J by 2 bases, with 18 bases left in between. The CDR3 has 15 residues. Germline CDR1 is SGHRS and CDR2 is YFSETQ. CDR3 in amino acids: CASKTGLAGTYEQYF. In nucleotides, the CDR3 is TGCGCCAGCAAAACAGGGTTGGCCGGAACCTACGAGCAGTACTTC.

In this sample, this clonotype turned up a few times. CDR3 in DNA: TGTGCCAGTAGTACTAGCGGGACCCGCGGCTACACCTTC. Translating gives CASSTSGTRGYTF. The chain has TRBV19 and TRBJ1-2, with D possibly matching TRBD1 (5 bases). V was pared by 4 bases and J by 8 bases, with 14 bases between. The CDR3 totals 13 residues. Germline V gene sequence: CDR1 LNHDA, CDR2 SQIVND (reference sequence).

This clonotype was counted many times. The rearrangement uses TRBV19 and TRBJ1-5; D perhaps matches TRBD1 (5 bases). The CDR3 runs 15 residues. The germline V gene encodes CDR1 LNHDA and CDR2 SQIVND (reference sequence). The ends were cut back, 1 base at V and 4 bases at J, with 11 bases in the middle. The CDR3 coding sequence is TGTGCCAGTAGTATAGTGTGGGGCAGAAATCAGCCCCAGCATTTT. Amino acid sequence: CASSIVWGRNQPQHF.

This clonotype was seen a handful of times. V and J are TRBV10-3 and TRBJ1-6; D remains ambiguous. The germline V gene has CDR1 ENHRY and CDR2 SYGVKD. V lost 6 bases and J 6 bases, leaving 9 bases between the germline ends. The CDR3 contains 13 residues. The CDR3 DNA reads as TGTGCCATCAGCGGCGATCTTAATTCACCCCTCCACTTT. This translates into CAISGDLNSPLHF.

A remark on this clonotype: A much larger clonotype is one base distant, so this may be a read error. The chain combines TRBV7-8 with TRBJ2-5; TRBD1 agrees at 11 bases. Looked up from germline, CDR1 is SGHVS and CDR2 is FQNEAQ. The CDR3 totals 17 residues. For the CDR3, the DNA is TGTGCCAGCGGCTTAGGGACAGGGGGTAAAGGGTCCGAGACCCAGTACTTC. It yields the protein CASGLGTGGKGSETQYF. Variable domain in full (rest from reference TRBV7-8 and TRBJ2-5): GAGVSQSPRYKVAKRGQDVALRCDPISGHVSLFWYQQALGQGPEFLTYFQNEAQLDKSGLPSDRFFAERPEGSVSTLKIQRTQQEDSAVYLCASGLGTGGKGSETQYFGPGTRLLVL.

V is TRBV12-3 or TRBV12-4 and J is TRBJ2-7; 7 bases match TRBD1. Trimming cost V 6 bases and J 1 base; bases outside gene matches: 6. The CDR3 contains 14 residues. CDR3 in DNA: TGTGCCAGCAGGATGAGACAGGGATCCTACGAGCAGTACTTC. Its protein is CASRMRQGSYEQYF.

CDR3 sequence (DNA): TGCAGTGTTTACGATACGACCTCCTACGAGCAGTACTTC. This encodes CSVYDTTSYEQYF. The chain recombines TRBV20-1 with TRBJ2-7; D is undetermined. The germline V and J ends were trimmed by 7 bases and 0 bases, with 13 bases remaining between them. CDR1 is DFQATT, CDR2 SNEGSKA, per germline (reference sequence). The CDR3 sequence is 13 residues long.

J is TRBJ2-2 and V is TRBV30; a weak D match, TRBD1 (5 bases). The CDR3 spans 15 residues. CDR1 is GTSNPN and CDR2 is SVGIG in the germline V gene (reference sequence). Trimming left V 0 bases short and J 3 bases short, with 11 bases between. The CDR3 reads CAWSVPGHHTGELFF. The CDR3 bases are TGTGCCTGGAGTGTACCCGGACACCACACCGGGGAGCTGTTTTTT.

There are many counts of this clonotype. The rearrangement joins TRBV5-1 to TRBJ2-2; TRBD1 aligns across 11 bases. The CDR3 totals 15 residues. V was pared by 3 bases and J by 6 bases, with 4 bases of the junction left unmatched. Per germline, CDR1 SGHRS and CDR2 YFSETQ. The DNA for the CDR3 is TGCGCCAGCAGCTACAGGACAGGGGGCCCCGGGGAGCTGTTTTTT. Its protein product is CASSYRTGGPGELFF.

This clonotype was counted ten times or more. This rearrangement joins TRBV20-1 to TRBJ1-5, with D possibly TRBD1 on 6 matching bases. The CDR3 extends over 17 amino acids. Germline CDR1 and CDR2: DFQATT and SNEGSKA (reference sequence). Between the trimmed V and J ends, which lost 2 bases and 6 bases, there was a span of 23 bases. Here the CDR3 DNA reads TGCAGTGCTAGACTGGGCGCCTTGGACAGCGGAGGTCAGCCCCAGCATTTT. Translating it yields CSARLGALDSGGQPQHF.

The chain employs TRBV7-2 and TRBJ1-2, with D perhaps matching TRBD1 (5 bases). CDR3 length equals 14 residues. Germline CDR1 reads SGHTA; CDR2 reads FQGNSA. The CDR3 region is CATSPAGLNYGYTF. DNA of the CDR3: TGTGCTACGTCTCCGGCGGGGCTAAACTATGGCTACACCTTC.

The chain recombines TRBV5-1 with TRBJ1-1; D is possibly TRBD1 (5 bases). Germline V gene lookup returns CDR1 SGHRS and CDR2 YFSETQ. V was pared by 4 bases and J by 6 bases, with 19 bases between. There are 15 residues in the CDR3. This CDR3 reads CASSTEGGGGAEAFF. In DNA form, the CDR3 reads TGCGCCAGCAGCACTGAAGGCGGGGGTGGAGCTGAAGCTTTCTTT.

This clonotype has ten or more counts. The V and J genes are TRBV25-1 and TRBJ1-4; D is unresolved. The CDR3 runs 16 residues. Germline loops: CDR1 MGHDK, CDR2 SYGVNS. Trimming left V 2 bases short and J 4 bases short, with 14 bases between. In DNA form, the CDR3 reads TGTGCCAGCAGTGAAGGCAGGAGCCCTCTTAATGAAAAACTGTTTTTT. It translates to CASSEGRSPLNEKLFF. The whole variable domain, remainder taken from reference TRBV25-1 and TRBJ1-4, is EADIYQTPRYLVIGTGKKITLECSQTMGHDKMYWYQQDPGMELHLIHYSYGVNSTEKGDLSSESTVSRIRTEHFPLTLESARPSHTSQYLCASSEGRSPLNEKLFFGSGTQLSVL.

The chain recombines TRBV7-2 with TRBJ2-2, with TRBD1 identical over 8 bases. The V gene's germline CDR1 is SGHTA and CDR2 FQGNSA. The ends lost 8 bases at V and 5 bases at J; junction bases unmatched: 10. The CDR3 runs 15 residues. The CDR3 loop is CASQGASRGTGELFF. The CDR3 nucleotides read TGTGCCAGCCAGGGGGCCAGCCGAGGAACCGGGGAGCTGTTTTTT.

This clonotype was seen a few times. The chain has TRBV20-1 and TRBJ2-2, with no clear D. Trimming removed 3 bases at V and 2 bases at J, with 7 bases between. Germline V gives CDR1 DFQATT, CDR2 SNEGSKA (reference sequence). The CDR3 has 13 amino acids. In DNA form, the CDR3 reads TGCAGTGCTAGGTTCTTTAACACCGGGGAGCTGTTTTTT. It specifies CSARFFNTGELFF.

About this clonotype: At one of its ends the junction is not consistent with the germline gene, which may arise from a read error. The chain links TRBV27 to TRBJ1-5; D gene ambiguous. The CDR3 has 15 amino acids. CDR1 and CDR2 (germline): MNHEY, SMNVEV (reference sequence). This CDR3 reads CASSLEGKRNQPHHF. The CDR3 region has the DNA TGTGCCAGCAGTTTAGAGGGTAAGCGCAATCAGCCCCATCATTTT.

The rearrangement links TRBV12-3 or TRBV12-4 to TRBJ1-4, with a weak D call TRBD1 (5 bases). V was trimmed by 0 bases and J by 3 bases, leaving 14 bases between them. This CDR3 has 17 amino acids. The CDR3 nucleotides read TGTGCCAGCAGTTTAGCGCTACGTAGGGACCCTAATGAAAAACTGTTTTTT. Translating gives CASSLALRRDPNEKLFF.

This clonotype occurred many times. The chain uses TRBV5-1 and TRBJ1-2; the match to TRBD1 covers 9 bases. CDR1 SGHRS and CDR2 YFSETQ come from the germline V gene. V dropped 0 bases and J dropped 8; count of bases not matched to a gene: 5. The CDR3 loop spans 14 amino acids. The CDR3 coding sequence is TGCGCCAGCAGCTTGGAAGGGGACAGGGAAGGCTACACCTTC. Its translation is CASSLEGDREGYTF.